A selection of T cell receptor beta chains follows, all from one sample in a study of T-cell reconstitution after alpha-beta-depleted transplantation in children. TCRdb used MiXCR to reprocess the PCR reads, holding one entry per CDR3 protein. There are 500,000 to 600,000 distinct CDR3 sequences in the sample; about a sixth occur only once, and approximately 3% lies in the top ten. Sample: PBMCs from the stem cell graft donor, taken from the stem cell graft. These TCRs come from a human donor who donated a stem cell graft to a child with acute lymphoblastic leukemia. Each CDR3 is given with its conserved first and last residue. The D gene is left open where the match is weak. Clone size is not always given. Where it is, it says once, few, many or a class for expanded clones.

TRBJ2-2 TRBV9 TRBD1 . CASSEGDRGRTGELFF TGTGCCAGCAGCGAGGGGGACAGGGGGCGGACCGGGGAGCTGTTTTTT
TRBJ2-2 TRBV6-2/TRBV6-3 . . CASSYATATGELFF TGTGCCAGCAGTTACGCTACAGCGACCGGGGAGCTGTTTTTT
TRBJ2-1 TRBV6-4 . . CASSNLAATDNEQFF TGTGCCAGCAGCAACTTAGCGGCTACGGACAATGAGCAGTTCTTC
TRBJ2-3 TRBV11-2 TRBD1 . CASSLDPAGGQYF TGTGCCAGCAGCTTAGATCCGGCAGGGGGTCAGTATTTT
TRBJ2-7 TRBV20-1 TRBD2 few CSASAGLANYEQYF TGCAGTGCTAGTGCTGGACTAGCGAATTACGAGCAGTACTTC
TRBJ2-7 TRBV7-2 TRBD1 . CASSIHDTGGGYEQYF TGTGCCAGCAGCATCCATGATACAGGGGGCGGCTACGAGCAGTACTTC
TRBJ2-7 TRBV5-1 . few CASSPGTGKISYEQYF TGCGCCAGCAGCCCCGGAACAGGGAAGATCTCCTACGAGCAGTACTTC
TRBJ1-5 TRBV7-2 . few CASSFKGTQHF TGTGCCAGCAGCTTCAAGGGTACCCAGCATTTT
TRBJ2-7 TRBV7-9 . few CASSLAGFKDDEQYF TGTGCCAGCAGCTTAGCAGGGTTCAAAGACGACGAGCAGTACTTC
TRBJ2-7 TRBV20-1 . few CSARGPSYEQYF TGCAGTGCTAGAGGGCCCTCGTACGAGCAGTACTTC
TRBJ1-1 TRBV2 TRBD1 . CASRSTGENTEAFF TGTGCCAGCAGGTCGACAGGGGAAAACACTGAAGCTTTCTTT
TRBJ2-5 TRBV7-9 . many CASSSSPAYQETQYF TGTGCCAGCAGCTCCTCCCCCGCCTACCAAGAGACCCAGTACTTC
TRBJ2-5 TRBV10-1 . few CASSDPGQTQYF TGCGCCAGCAGTGATCCGGGACAGACCCAGTACTTC
TRBJ2-1 TRBV5-1 TRBD2 . CASSLLTSGSYEQFF TGCGCCAGCAGCTTGCTGACTAGCGGGAGTTATGAGCAGTTCTTC
TRBJ1-5 TRBV30 . . CAWSPKGRTNNQPQHF TGTGCCTGGAGCCCGAAGGGCCGGACTAACAATCAGCCCCAGCATTTT
TRBJ2-1 TRBV30 . . CAGRRGIYNEQFF TGTGCCGGCCGGCGGGGCATCTACAATGAGCAGTTCTTC
TRBJ2-7 TRBV20-1 TRBD2 few CSASWSGTLYEQYF TGCAGTGCTAGCTGGAGCGGGACCCTCTACGAGCAGTACTTC
TRBJ2-3 TRBV28 TRBD2 . CASTPFSGSRSTDTQYF TGTGCCAGCACACCCTTTAGCGGGAGTCGCTCCACAGATACGCAGTATTTT
TRBJ2-6 TRBV5-1 TRBD1 . CASSSLLQPGQGNSGANVLTF TGCGCCAGCAGCTCCCTTCTACAACCGGGACAGGGGAACTCTGGGGCCAACGTCCTGACTTTC
TRBJ2-1 TRBV7-2 TRBD2 many CASSPRGLAIYNEQFF TGTGCCAGCAGCCCAAGGGGACTAGCGATCTACAATGAGCAGTTCTTC
TRBJ2-1 TRBV9 . few CASKSSYNEQFF TGTGCCAGCAAGAGCTCCTACAATGAGCAGTTCTTC
TRBJ2-1 TRBV20-1 . few CSARGPSSYNEQFF TGCAGTGCTAGGGGACCTAGCTCCTACAATGAGCAGTTCTTC
TRBJ2-3 TRBV11-1 . few CASSLASATRGDTQYF TGTGCCAGCAGCTTAGCATCTGCAACAAGGGGCGATACGCAGTATTTT
TRBJ2-7 TRBV6-1 . few CASSPRVGGYEQYF TGTGCCAGCAGTCCCCGGGTGGGTGGCTACGAGCAGTACTTC
TRBJ2-7 TRBV6-5 . . CASSYSNRLSSYEQYF TGTGCCAGCAGTTACTCGAACAGGCTAAGCTCCTACGAGCAGTACTTC
TRBJ2-3 TRBV27 . . CASSPGGEGQDTQYF TGTGCCAGCAGCCCCGGGGGTGAGGGTCAAGATACGCAGTATTTT
TRBJ1-2 TRBV12-3/TRBV12-4 . many CASKAGFYGYTF TGTGCCAGCAAGGCGGGGTTCTATGGCTACACCTTC
TRBJ1-3 TRBV7-9 . few CASSLVAEANTIYF TGTGCCAGCAGCTTAGTGGCAGAAGCGAACACCATATATTTT
TRBJ1-1 TRBV30 TRBD1 few CAWTLRQGVYEAFF TGTGCCTGGACCCTAAGACAGGGGGTCTATGAAGCTTTCTTT
TRBJ1-5 TRBV12-3/TRBV12-4 . . CASSQGRTQQPQHF TGTGCCAGCAGTCAGGGCCGGACACAACAGCCCCAGCATTTT
TRBJ2-1 TRBV5-1 TRBD1 . CASTRQGALNEQFF TGCGCCAGCACCCGACAGGGGGCCCTCAATGAGCAGTTCTTC
TRBJ2-1 TRBV27 . . CASSLFTGGEQFF TGTGCCAGCAGTTTATTCACCGGAGGGGAGCAGTTCTTC
TRBJ1-2 TRBV5-1 TRBD1 many CASSILGQGSGYTF TGCGCCAGCAGCATTTTAGGACAGGGAAGTGGCTACACCTTC
TRBJ1-1 TRBV29-1 . few CSVQQEGPEAFF TGCAGCGTTCAACAGGAGGGACCTGAAGCTTTCTTT
TRBJ2-5 TRBV11-2 . few CASSLLRTQETQYF TGTGCCAGCAGCTTATTACGAACCCAAGAGACCCAGTACTTC
TRBJ2-6 TRBV27 TRBD1 few CASSLKGQGIYSGANVLTF TGTGCCAGCAGTTTAAAGGGACAGGGCATTTATTCTGGGGCCAACGTCCTGACTTTC
TRBJ2-3 TRBV7-6 . . CASSLAASLDTQYF TGTGCCAGCAGCTTAGCAGCCTCCCTCGATACGCAGTATTTT
TRBJ2-6 TRBV7-9 . . CASSFPSGANVLTF TGTGCCAGCAGCTTCCCCTCTGGGGCCAACGTCCTGACTTTC
TRBJ2-7 TRBV7-9 . . CASSSVGGFSYEQYF TGTGCCAGCAGCTCCGTCGGGGGATTTTCCTACGAGCAGTACTTC
TRBJ1-6 TRBV19 . . CASSTQDSVLHF TGTGCCAGTAGTACCCAGGACAGCGTACTCCACTTT
TRBJ1-1 TRBV7-9 . . CASSPSKSPYTEAFF TGTGCCAGCAGCCCCTCCAAGTCTCCCTACACTGAAGCTTTCTTT
TRBJ2-1 TRBV7-3 . many CASSPPPYNEQFF TGTGCCAGCAGTCCTCCCCCATACAATGAGCAGTTCTTC
TRBJ2-3 TRBV28 . few CASSSFSARAQYF TGTGCCAGCAGTTCCTTTTCGGCACGGGCGCAGTATTTT
TRBJ1-2 TRBV7-8 . . CASSSLARRLDGYTF TGTGCCAGCAGCTCCCTCGCCCGTAGGTTGGATGGCTACACCTTC